This is a list of T cell receptor beta chains from one sample in a study of esophageal squamous cell carcinoma under preoperative chemotherapy. TCRdb reprocessed the PCR reads via MiXCR and lists one record per CDR3 protein. The top ten clones hold approximately 25% of a sample with some 32,000 distinct CDR3 sequences, around 50% of them seen once. Collection took place from a patient given preoperative chemotherapy. Receptors were obtained from a human donor with esophageal squamous cell carcinoma. The donor label of this sample is uncertain. The CDR3 runs from the conserved cysteine through the conserved F or W. Fields, in order: V gene, CDR3 length, J gene, D gene, clone size, CDR3 protein, CDR3 DNA. D genes are given only for firm matches. Size tells how often a clone was seen (once, few, many) or the class of an expanded clone, and some rows leave it out.

V: TRBV7-2
length: 18
J: TRBJ2-3
D: NA
size: NA
CDR3: CASSLDGLGGGPKDTQYF
DNA: TGTGCCAGCAGCTTAGATGGACTAGGGGGGGGACCGAAGGATACGCAGTATTTC

V: TRBV6-2/TRBV6-3
length: 16
J: TRBJ2-1
D: TRBD2
size: few
CDR3: CASSRLAGGGYNEQFF
DNA: TGTGCCAGCAGCCGACTAGCGGGGGGTGGCTACAATGAGCAGTTCTTC

V: TRBV7-2
length: 12
J: TRBJ2-3
D: NA
size: NA
CDR3: CASSLDTSTQYF
DNA: TGTGCCAGCAGCTTAGATACGAGCACGCAGTACTTT

V: TRBV6-1
length: 13
J: TRBJ2-3
D: TRBD2
size: NA
CDR3: CARGEGGTDTQYF
DNA: TGTGCCAGGGGGGAGGGAGGCACAGACACGCAGTATTTC

V: TRBV11-2
length: 17
J: TRBJ2-5
D: TRBD2
size: NA
CDR3: CASSLDRLAGNQDTQYF
DNA: TGTGCCAGCAGCTTAGACCGGCTAGCGGGGAACCAGGATACGCAGTACTTC

V: TRBV12-3/TRBV12-4
length: 16
J: TRBJ2-3
D: TRBD2
size: NA
CDR3: CASSTTSGGTTNTQYF
DNA: TGTGCCAGCAGTACCACTAGCGGGGGCACCACAAACACGCAGTACTTT

V: TRBV7-8
length: 16
J: TRBJ2-7
D: TRBD2
size: many
CDR3: CASSSTPGLAGDEQYF
DNA: TGTGCCAGCAGCTCTACCCCCGGACTAGCGGGAGACGAGCAGTACTTC

V: TRBV7-9
length: 18
J: TRBJ2-5
D: NA
size: NA
CDR3: CASSLARFEGGVQKALYF
DNA: TGTGCCAGCAGCTTAGCGCGTTTTGAGGGGGGGGTGCAAAAGGCCCTGTACTTC

V: TRBV7-8
length: 15
J: TRBJ2-3
D: NA
size: NA
CDR3: CARGSGTRVQDTQYF
DNA: TGTGCCAGGGGGTCCGGGACCCGGGTGCAAGATACGCAGTATTTC

V: TRBV7-8
length: 13
J: TRBJ2-2
D: TRBD1
size: NA
CDR3: CASHRGSTDTLYF
DNA: TGTGCCAGCCACAGGGGAAGCACAGATACGCTGTATTTT

V: TRBV7-2
length: 15
J: TRBJ2-6
D: NA
size: many
CDR3: CASSLAKFGANVLTF
DNA: TGTGCCAGCAGCTTAGCCAAGTTTGGGGCCAACGTCCTGACTTTC

V: TRBV7-3
length: 13
J: TRBJ2-4
D: NA
size: NA
CDR3: CARGLRAKNTQYF
DNA: TGTGCCAGGGGGCTGAGAGCCAAAAACACTCAGTATTTC

V: TRBV6-5
length: 14
J: TRBJ2-1
D: TRBD2
size: few
CDR3: CASSYVGSGREKFF
DNA: TGTGCCAGCAGTTACGTGGGCAGCGGGAGGGAAAAGTTCTTC

V: TRBV7-2
length: 14
J: TRBJ2-1
D: NA
size: few
CDR3: CASSLANSYNEQFF
DNA: TGTGCCAGCAGCTTAGCCAACAGCTACAATGAGCAGTTCTTC

V: TRBV7-6
length: 18
J: TRBJ2-2
D: TRBD2
size: NA
CDR3: CASSLVISGAASTGTQFF
DNA: TGTGCCAGCAGCTTAGTTATTAGCGGGGCGGCGAGCACCGGGACGCAGTTTTTT

V: TRBV7-8
length: 16
J: TRBJ2-4
D: NA
size: NA
CDR3: CASSDPGLGAKDTQYF
DNA: TGTGCCAGCAGCGACCCGGGGCTGGGAGCCAAAGACACTCAGTACTTC

V: TRBV27
length: 13
J: TRBJ2-7
D: TRBD2
size: many
CDR3: CASSIAGAGEQYF
DNA: TGTGCCAGCAGCATAGCGGGGGCGGGCGAGCAGTACTTC

V: TRBV7-2
length: 13
J: TRBJ1-1
D: NA
size: many
CDR3: CASSLDRDRPAFF
DNA: TGTGCCAGCAGCTTAGACCGGGACCGTCCAGCTTTCTTT

V: TRBV7-3
length: 14
J: TRBJ2-1
D: NA
size: NA
CDR3: CASSANRGNNEQFF
DNA: TGTGCCAGCAGCGCCAATAGGGGGAACAATGAGCAGTTCTTC

V: TRBV12-3/TRBV12-4
length: 15
J: TRBJ2-3
D: TRBD2
size: NA
CDR3: CASRGAGGNKETQYF
DNA: TGTGCCAGCAGGGGAGCGGGGGGTAACAAAGAGACGCAGTATTTT

V: TRBV6-1
length: 14
J: TRBJ2-4
D: TRBD2
size: NA
CDR3: CASSRGLADDTQYF
DNA: TGTGCCAGCTCTCGGGGACTAGCCGACGACACGCAGTATTTC

V: TRBV7-8
length: 16
J: TRBJ2-3
D: NA
size: NA
CDR3: CASSIPGRGPENTQYF
DNA: TGTGCCAGCAGCATCCCGGGGCGGGGGCCCGAAAATACTCAGTACTTT

V: TRBV24-1
length: 17
J: TRBJ2-1
D: TRBD1
size: NA
CDR3: CATSDAPGTGRVNEQFF
DNA: TGTGCCACCAGTGATGCACCGGGGACAGGGCGTGTCAATGAGCAGTTCTTC

V: TRBV7-2
length: 16
J: TRBJ2-3
D: NA
size: NA
CDR3: CASRGRQRRYVDTQYF
DNA: TGTGCCAGCAGGGGGCGACAGCGCCGATACGTAGATACCCAGTACTTT

V: TRBV6-1
length: 14
J: TRBJ1-1
D: NA
size: medium-sized
CDR3: CASSQQGINTEAFF
DNA: TGTGCCAGCAGTCAACAGGGAATTAACACTGAAGCTTTCTTT

V: TRBV7-6
length: 14
J: TRBJ2-5
D: NA
size: NA
CDR3: CAGSAGRVQETQYF
DNA: TGTGCGGGCAGCGCGGGGCGGGTCCAAGAGACCCAGTACTTC

V: TRBV12-3/TRBV12-4
length: 14
J: TRBJ2-3
D: TRBD1
size: NA
CDR3: CASSISTGAEELYF
DNA: TGTGCCAGCAGCATTAGTACAGGGGCAGAGGAGCTGTATTTT

V: TRBV7-6
length: 12
J: TRBJ2-5
D: NA
size: NA
CDR3: CASSSPVGAQFF
DNA: TGTGCCAGCAGCTCTCCCGTAGGTGCCCAGTTTTTC